This T cell receptor (beta chain) is drawn from a study of blood T cell repertoires in COVID-19. Study at large: Sources were T cells, B-cell-depleted T cells, or PBMCs; the material itself was cDNA or gDNA.

TCRdb's copy holds only in-frame clones and misses some; the assay was immunoSEQ multiplex PCR. The table has about 130,000 clones, 65% to 90% seen once. The TCR comes from a woman of 80 years or more with acute or convalescent COVID-19. Sequencing was performed on peripheral blood.

Here the CDR3 reads CASSQLQGGTEAFF. The CDR3 DNA reads TGTGCCAGCAGCCAATTACAGGGTGGCACTGAAGCTTTCTTT. The chain couples TRBV7-9 to TRBJ1-1; possible D gene TRBD1, 6 bases. The germline CDR1 and CDR2 sequences are SEHNR and FQNEAQ (reference sequence). The V end lost 5 bases, the J end lost 4 bases, and 14 bases lay between the germline ends. The length of the CDR3 is 14 residues.